The 32 T cell receptor beta chains listed next were all sequenced from one sample in a study of T cell repertoires in cytomegalovirus infection. Via MiXCR, TCRdb re-called the reads, giving one row per CDR3 protein. The sample has roughly 500,000 distinct CDR3 sequences, 25% to 35% seen once. Their recognized antigens are unknown. The material sequenced was cultured PBMCs, taken from culture after CMV antigen stimulation. These TCRs come from a human donor in good health (CMV status not recorded). Some clones in this sample may be carry-over from other donors' samples.

Regarding this clonotype: At one end the junction does not follow the germline gene, possibly because of a read error. V and J are TRBV12-3 or TRBV12-4 and TRBJ1-2; D gene unclear. CDR3 length: 13 residues. The CDR3 reads CATSLEGLDGYTF. In DNA, the CDR3 is TGTGCCACCAGTTTAGAAGGGCTCGATGGCTACACCTTC.

The V gene is TRBV6-2 or TRBV6-3, the J gene TRBJ2-6; D gene ambiguous. Germline V gene sequence: CDR1 MNHEY, CDR2 SVGEGT. This CDR3 region has 13 residues. V was pared by 2 bases and J by 3 bases, with 2 bases between. The chain's CDR3 is CASSYDGANVLTF. The CDR3 nucleotides read TGTGCCAGCAGTTACGATGGGGCCAACGTCCTGACTTTC.

This clonotype was found a few times. The V gene is TRBV7-2, the J gene TRBJ1-1; D is possibly TRBD1 (5 bases). Germline values: CDR1 SGHTA, CDR2 FQGNSA. The V and J ends lost 6 bases and 4 bases respectively, with 9 bases between them. The CDR3 is 12 residues long. CDR3 in DNA: TGTGCCAGCAGGGGGGGGAGCACTGAAGCTTTCTTT. Translated, it gives CASRGGSTEAFF.

V gene TRBV10-3 combines with J gene TRBJ2-1; the D call may be TRBD1 or TRBD2 (5 bases each). Trimming took off 8 bases at V and 7 bases at J, with 18 bases between the two ends. Per the germline V gene, CDR1 is ENHRY and CDR2 is SYGVKD. This CDR3 spans 14 amino acids. CDR3 sequence (DNA): TGTGCCATCCAAGGCCCCCGGGACGGGAATGAGCAGTTCTTC. Residues: CAIQGPRDGNEQFF.

The V and J genes are TRBV20-1 and TRBJ2-1; 9 bases are a match to TRBD2. The length of the CDR3 is 14 residues. Trimming at V came to 5 bases and at J to 9 bases, leaving 11 bases not matched to a gene. The germline V gene has CDR1 DFQATT and CDR2 SNEGSKA (reference sequence). In nucleotides, the CDR3 is TGCAGTGCTGGCCTGACTAGCGGCCTGGGTGAGCAGTTCTTC. Translated, it gives CSAGLTSGLGEQFF.

The chain uses TRBV6-5 and TRBJ2-3; D gene ambiguous. This CDR3 comprises 15 residues. Deletions cut 0 bases from V and 0 bases from J, with 7 bases between. Germline CDR1 is MNHEY and CDR2 is SVGAGI. The CDR3: CASSYSGFSTDTQYF. The DNA of the CDR3 is TGTGCCAGCAGTTACTCAGGGTTTAGCACAGATACGCAGTATTTT.

This sequence joins TRBV30 and TRBJ2-1; 7 bases are shared with TRBD1. The junction had 4 bases not matched to a gene; V was cut back by 1 base and J by 7 bases. Germline values: CDR1 GTSNPN, CDR2 SVGIG (reference sequence). This CDR3 contains 13 residues. The CDR3 spells CAWSGQGSNEQFF. The CDR3 DNA reads as TGTGCCTGGAGTGGACAGGGATCAAATGAGCAGTTCTTC.

Only a few counts were recorded for this clonotype. This rearrangement joins TRBV15 to TRBJ2-1, with 7 positions matching TRBD2. The V gene's germline CDR1 is LNHNV and CDR2 YYDKDF (reference sequence). V lost 0 bases and J lost 13; bases outside the gene matches: 6. This CDR3 region has 13 residues. The CDR3 protein is CATSRDPLAEQFF. The CDR3 DNA is TGTGCCACCAGCAGAGATCCCCTAGCGGAACAGTTCTTC.

This clonotype was seen only a few times. This chain joins TRBV7-7 and TRBJ2-1; TRBD2 might be the D (6 bases). The CDR3 runs to 15 residues. CDR1 is SSHAT, CDR2 FNYEAQ, per germline (reference sequence). V was trimmed by 5 bases and J by 0 bases, leaving 11 bases between them. This CDR3 is CASSPDSGSYNEQFF. The CDR3 bases are TGTGCCAGCAGCCCCGATAGCGGCTCCTACAATGAGCAGTTCTTC.

This chain joins TRBV4-1 and TRBJ2-7, with 10 bases fitting TRBD2. The V and J ends lost 1 base and 1 base, in that order; junction bases with no gene match: 4. Germline V lookup: CDR1 MGHRA, CDR2 YSYEKL. The CDR3 extends over 16 amino acids. CDR3 protein: CASSQALAGRSYEQYF. The CDR3 coding sequence is TGCGCCAGCAGCCAAGCACTAGCGGGAAGGTCCTACGAGCAGTACTTC.

The chain recombines TRBV7-2 with TRBJ1-2, with 10 bases identical to TRBD1. J was trimmed by 8 bases and V by 1 base; bases with no gene match: 4. This CDR3 is built from 14 residues. Germline V CDR1 and CDR2: SGHTA, FQGNSA. The CDR3 DNA sequence: TGTGCCAGCAGCTTAGGCGACAGGGGGCGAGGCTACACCTTC. It specifies CASSLGDRGRGYTF.

The genes are TRBV29-1 and TRBJ1-1, with 7 bases aligning to TRBD1. The V and J ends lost 6 bases and 0 bases, in that order; junction bases with no gene match: 7. Germline CDR1 SQVTM, CDR2 ANQGSEA. The length of the CDR3 is 14 residues. The CDR3 DNA reads as TGCAGCGTATTGCGACAGGGAGTGAACACTGAAGCTTTCTTT. Amino acids: CSVLRQGVNTEAFF.

This clonotype turned up a few times. The rearrangement joins TRBV20-1 to TRBJ2-1; 11 bases fit TRBD2. The CDR3 has 15 residues. Germline-derived CDR1 and CDR2 are DFQATT and SNEGSKA (reference sequence). V trimming: 6 bases; J trimming: 7 bases; junction bases outside the gene matches: 11. CDR3 sequence (DNA): TGCAGTGCCCGAGTTAGCGGGAGGGCCGTAAATGAGCAGTTCTTC. Protein: CSARVSGRAVNEQFF.

This clonotype was detected many times. The genes are TRBV7-8 and TRBJ2-7, with 9 bases identical to TRBD1. V was clipped by 4 bases and J by 5 bases; unmatched bases: 6. Germline V gene sequence: CDR1 SGHVS, CDR2 FQNEAQ. CDR3 length equals 14 residues. CDR3 nucleotide sequence: TGTGCCAGCAGCTACCGGGACAGGGTGCACGAGCAGTACGTC. The encoded protein is CASSYRDRVHEQYV.

V usage is TRBV11-2 and J usage is TRBJ2-1; TRBD2 might be the D (7 bases). Per the germline V gene, CDR1 is SGHAT and CDR2 is FQNNGV. The CDR3 totals 15 residues. The V end was cut by 7 bases, the J end by 7 bases, with 20 bases between. The CDR3 region has the DNA TGTGCCAGCATGCTTGGGGGGGGCGCCGGGAATGAGCAGTTCTTC. As protein: CASMLGGGAGNEQFF. Complete variable domain (other parts from reference TRBV11-2 and TRBJ2-1): EAGVAQSPRYKIIEKRQSVAFWCNPISGHATLYWYQQILGQGPKLLIQFQNNGVVDDSQLPKDRFSAERLKGVDSTLKIQPAKLEDSAVYLCASMLGGGAGNEQFFGPGTRLTVL.

The V and J genes are TRBV6-2 or TRBV6-3 and TRBJ1-1; D is perhaps TRBD1 (5 bases). Trimming stripped 1 base from V and 7 bases from J, with 10 bases between. This CDR3 has 13 residues. CDR1 and CDR2 from the germline V gene are MNHEY and SVGEGT. The CDR3 coding sequence is TGTGCCAGCAGTTACTTGGGACGGCTTGAAGCTTTCTTT. Translated: CASSYLGRLEAFF.

This clonotype was seen only a few times. V gene TRBV6-1 combines with J gene TRBJ2-5; D is possibly TRBD1 or TRBD2 (6 bases each). Trimming removed 6 bases at V and 4 bases at J, with 18 bases between. Germline V gene data show CDR1 as MNHNS and CDR2 as SASEGT. This CDR3 has 15 amino acids. CDR3 protein: CASREGRTRGETQYF. The CDR3 DNA sequence: TGTGCCAGCAGGGAGGGACGCACCAGGGGAGAGACCCAGTACTTC.

V is TRBV9 and J is TRBJ2-1, with 9 nucleotides matching TRBD2. The trim removed 4 bases at V and 10 bases at J, leaving 15 bases unmatched. CDR3 length equals 16 residues. From germline, CDR1 is SGDLS and CDR2 YYNGEE. CDR3 sequence: CASSPLAGVALREQFF. The CDR3 DNA follows: TGTGCCAGCAGCCCGTTAGCGGGAGTAGCGTTACGGGAGCAGTTCTTC.

The chain recombines TRBV28 with TRBJ2-7; D is undetermined. The germline CDR1 and CDR2 sequences are MDHEN and SYDVKM. V was shortened by 5 bases and J by 2 bases, with 19 bases between the two germline ends. This CDR3 contains 16 residues. The CDR3 nucleotides read TGTGCCAGCAGTCCCGAAGGTTCCCACTTAGCCTACGAGCAGTACTTC. It codes for CASSPEGSHLAYEQYF.

Written as DNA, the CDR3 is TGTGCCAGCAGTCGTAGGGGAAGTGACGTGGAGGCGCAGTATTTT. Translation gives CASSRRGSDVEAQYF. The chain uses TRBV7-9 and TRBJ2-3; D may match TRBD1 or TRBD2 (5 bases each). V lost 6 bases, J lost 10 bases, and 23 bases lay in between. Looked up from germline, CDR1 is SEHNR and CDR2 is FQNEAQ (reference sequence). This CDR3 has 15 amino acids. The complete variable domain, with remaining parts taken from reference TRBV7-9 and TRBJ2-3, reads DTGVSQNPRHKITKRGQNVTFRCDPISEHNRLYWYRQTLGQGPEFLTYFQNEAQLEKSRLLSDRFSAERPKGSFSTLEIQRTEQGDSAMYLCASSRRGSDVEAQYFGPGTRLTVL.

With respect to this clonotype: A much larger clone is a single base away; this may be a read error. This chain uses TRBV7-2 with TRBJ2-5; the D gene could be TRBD1 or TRBD2 (5 bases each). Germline CDR1 is SGHTA and CDR2 is FQGNSA. The CDR3 runs to 18 residues. Trimming cost V 2 bases and J 2 bases, with 21 bases left between them. Written as DNA, the CDR3 is TGTGCCAGCAGCTTAAGGAGGCGTGCAGGGCTAACGCAAGAGACCCAGTACTTC. Encoded protein: CASSLRRRAGLTQETQYF. The variable domain in full, with the rest retrieved from reference TRBV7-2 and TRBJ2-5, is GAGVSQSPSNKVTEKGKDVELRCDPISGHTALYWYRQSLGQGLEFLIYFQGNSAPDKSGLPSDRFSAERTGGSVSTLTIQRTQQEDSAVYLCASSLRRRAGLTQETQYFGPGTRLLVL.

The chain has TRBV28 and TRBJ2-1; D gene unclear. V gave up 11 bases and J gave up 0 bases, with 14 bases separating them. The length of the CDR3 is 14 residues. Germline V gives CDR1 MDHEN, CDR2 SYDVKM. The CDR3 here is CASVKGSSYNEQFF. CDR3 coding DNA: TGTGCCTCCGTAAAGGGCAGCTCCTACAATGAGCAGTTCTTC.

In regard to this clonotype: The junction does not match germline at one end; this may be a read error. The J gene is TRBJ2-7, the V gene TRBV6-5; possibly TRBD1 for D (5 bases). The germline V gene encodes CDR1 MNHEY and CDR2 SVGAGI. CDR3 length: 15 residues. CDR3 amino acids: CASSYSTDLSSEQYF. The CDR3 DNA sequence: TGTGCCAGCAGTTACTCGACAGACTTATCCTCCGAGCAGTACTTC.

This sequence joins TRBV6-2 or TRBV6-3 and TRBJ2-7, with D uncertain. This CDR3 is built from 13 residues. V was trimmed by 3 bases and J by 3 bases, leaving 9 bases between them. Germline V gene sequence: CDR1 MNHEY, CDR2 SVGEGT. CDR3 region: CASSYSGDYEQYV. The CDR3 bases are TGTGCCAGCAGTTATTCTGGGGACTACGAGCAGTACGTC.

This chain connects TRBV29-1 to TRBJ2-3; 8 bases align to TRBD2. Germline lookup yields CDR1 SQVTM and CDR2 ANQGSEA. Trimming at V came to 3 bases and at J to 4 bases, leaving 3 bases not matched to a gene. The CDR3 is 13 residues long. CDR3 DNA: TGCAGCGTTGAGGAGACTAGCGCAGATACGCAGTATTTT. It is translated as CSVEETSADTQYF.

V gene TRBV6-2 or TRBV6-3 combines with J gene TRBJ2-7, with TRBD2 identical over 8 bases. Unmatched junction bases numbered 9, after V lost 6 bases and J lost 2 bases. The germline gives CDR1 MNHEY, CDR2 SVGEGT. The CDR3 runs 15 residues. The CDR3: CASRLSGKGTYEQYV. The DNA for the CDR3 is TGTGCCAGCAGGCTTAGCGGGAAGGGGACCTACGAGCAGTACGTC.

The chain carries TRBV7-3 and TRBJ2-1; D is possibly TRBD2 (6 bases). Germline CDR1 and CDR2: SGHTA and FQGTGA. Trimming stripped 5 bases from V and 5 bases from J, with 19 bases between. This CDR3 is built from 16 residues. CDR3 DNA sequence: TGTGCCAGCAGCCCGGATATCGGGACTGATGACAATGAGCAGTTCTTC. The encoded protein is CASSPDIGTDDNEQFF.

The chain carries TRBV7-7 and TRBJ2-5; 8 bases are shared with TRBD1. The trim removed 5 bases at V and 1 base at J, leaving 6 bases unmatched. This CDR3 comprises 15 residues. CDR1 SSHAT and CDR2 FNYEAQ come from the germline V gene (reference sequence). CDR3 sequence (DNA): TGTGCCAGCAGCCCGACAGGGGCCCGCCAAGAGACCCAGTACTTC. It encodes CASSPTGARQETQYF.

This clonotype showed up many times. The chain couples TRBV7-2 to TRBJ2-5; the D gene is possibly TRBD2 (6 bases). Trimming took 4 bases from V and 1 from J, leaving 13 bases between them. The CDR3 extends over 15 amino acids. In germline, CDR1 is SGHTA, CDR2 FQGNSA. This CDR3 reads CASSWGVAVQETQYF. CDR3 sequence (DNA): TGTGCCAGCAGCTGGGGGGTAGCCGTCCAAGAGACCCAGTACTTC.

The chain uses TRBV29-1 and TRBJ2-6, with D possibly being TRBD1 (5 bases). CDR1 is SQVTM and CDR2 is ANQGSEA in the germline V gene. This CDR3 is built from 15 residues. The V end lost 2 bases, the J end lost 2 bases, and 10 bases lay between the germline ends. The CDR3 DNA sequence: TGCAGCGTTGAATCAGGGATAACTGGGGCCAACGTCCTGACTTTC. Its translation is CSVESGITGANVLTF.

This clonotype was recorded a few times. The V and J genes are TRBV7-9 and TRBJ1-5; 10 bases are a match to TRBD1. In germline, CDR1 is SEHNR, CDR2 FQNEAQ (reference sequence). Unmatched junction bases numbered 12, after V lost 5 bases and J lost 2 bases. This CDR3 has 18 residues. The DNA for the CDR3 is TGTGCCAGCAGCAGTCCCGGGACAGGGGCGCTAGGCAATCAGCCCCAGCATTTT. Protein product: CASSSPGTGALGNQPQHF.

This clonotype was seen more than once but under ten times. The chain joins TRBV7-9 to TRBJ2-3; 8 positions agree with TRBD2. The CDR3 runs to 17 residues. In germline, CDR1 is SEHNR, CDR2 FQNEAQ (reference sequence). V lost 2 bases and J lost 2; bases outside the gene matches: 9. The CDR3 nucleotides are TGTGCCAGCAGCTTACCAACAACTAGCGGTTCCACAGATACGCAGTATTTT. This sequence encodes CASSLPTTSGSTDTQYF. Drawing the rest from reference TRBV7-9 and TRBJ2-3, the complete variable domain is DTGVSQNPRHKITKRGQNVTFRCDPISEHNRLYWYRQTLGQGPEFLTYFQNEAQLEKSRLLSDRFSAERPKGSFSTLEIQRTEQGDSAMYLCASSLPTTSGSTDTQYFGPGTRLTVL.